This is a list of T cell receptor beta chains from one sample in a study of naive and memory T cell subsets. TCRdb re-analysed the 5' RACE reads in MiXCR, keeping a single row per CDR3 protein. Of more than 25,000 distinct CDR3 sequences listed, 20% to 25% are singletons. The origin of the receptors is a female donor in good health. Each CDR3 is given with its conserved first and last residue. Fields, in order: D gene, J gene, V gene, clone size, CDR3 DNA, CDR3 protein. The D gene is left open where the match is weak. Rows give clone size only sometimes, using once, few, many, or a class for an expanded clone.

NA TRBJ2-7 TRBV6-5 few TGTGCCAGCAGTTACGGTCCAGGGGAGTCCCTATACGAGCAGTACTTC CASSYGPGESLYEQYF
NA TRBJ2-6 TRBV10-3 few TGTGCCATCGGCGGACAGAGCAGTAGCTCTGGGGCCAACGTCCTGACTTTC CAIGGQSSSSGANVLTF
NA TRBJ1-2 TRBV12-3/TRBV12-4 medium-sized TGTGCCAGCAGTTTGGCCCCTGGGACAATAAACTATGGCTACACCTTC CASSLAPGTINYGYTF
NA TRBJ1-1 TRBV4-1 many TGCGCCAGCAGCCATCTGGGACGGGAGAACACTGAAGCTTTCTTT CASSHLGRENTEAFF
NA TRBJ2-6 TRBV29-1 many TGCAGCGTTGAGTCAGGGAACGGGGCCAACGTCCTGACTTTC CSVESGNGANVLTF
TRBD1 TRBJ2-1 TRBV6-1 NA TGTGCCAGCAGTGTTGGGACAGGGGGCCTCAATGAGCAGTTCTTC CASSVGTGGLNEQFF
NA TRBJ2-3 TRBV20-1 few TGCAGTGCTAGCCGCGACAGCACAGATACGCAGTATTTT CSASRDSTDTQYF
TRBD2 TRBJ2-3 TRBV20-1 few TGCAGTGCAGCTAGCGGGGTTAGCACAGATACGCAGTATTTT CSAASGVSTDTQYF
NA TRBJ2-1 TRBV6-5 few TGTGCCAGCACCAAGCCCGGGGGTCACAATGAGCAGTTCTTC CASTKPGGHNEQFF
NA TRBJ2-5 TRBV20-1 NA TGCAGTGCTAGAGTTTTAGGTTCGGAGACCCAGTACTTC CSARVLGSETQYF
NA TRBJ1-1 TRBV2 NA TGTGCCAGCACCCCGGACGGGGACCAGAGCACTGAAGCTTTCTTT CASTPDGDQSTEAFF
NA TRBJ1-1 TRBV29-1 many TGCAGCGTTCCTGGAAGGAGGAACACTGAAGCTTTCTTT CSVPGRRNTEAFF
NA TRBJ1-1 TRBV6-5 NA TGTGCCAGCAGTCACGCTTGGGGAAGCCCTTTCTTT CASSHAWGSPFF
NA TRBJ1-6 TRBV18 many TGTGCCAGCTCACCAGGGTTAATGGGAAATTCACCCCTCCACTTT CASSPGLMGNSPLHF
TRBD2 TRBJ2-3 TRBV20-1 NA TGCAGTGCTAGTGCGCCTAGCGGGATCTTCACAGATACGCAGTATTTT CSASAPSGIFTDTQYF
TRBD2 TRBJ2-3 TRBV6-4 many TGTGCCAGCAGTGGTGCGGGGGATGGGACAGATACGCAGTATTTT CASSGAGDGTDTQYF
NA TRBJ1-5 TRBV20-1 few TGCAGTGCTAGAGAACGGAAGAATAGCAATCAGCCCCAGCATTTT CSARERKNSNQPQHF
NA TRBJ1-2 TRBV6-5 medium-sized TGTGCCAGCAGTCCGGACAGCCTCTATGGCTACACCTTC CASSPDSLYGYTF
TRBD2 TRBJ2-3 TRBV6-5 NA TGTGCCAGCAGTTGGGGGGGTACGCAGTATTTT CASSWGGTQYF
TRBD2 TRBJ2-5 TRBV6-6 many TGTGCCAGCAGTCCTATTGGACTAGCGGGGGGTGTAGAGACCCAGTACTTC CASSPIGLAGGVETQYF
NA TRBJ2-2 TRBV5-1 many TGCGCCAGCAGCCTCTACGGACAGAACACCGGGGAGCTGTTTTTT CASSLYGQNTGELFF
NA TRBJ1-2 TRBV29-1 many TGCAGCCTGACAGGACCCCAAGGCTACACCTTC CSLTGPQGYTF
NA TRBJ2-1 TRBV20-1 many TGCAGTGCTAACCCGGGACCTTACAATGAGCAGTTCTTC CSANPGPYNEQFF
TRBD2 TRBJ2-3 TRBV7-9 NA TGTGCCAGCAGCCTCGGGACTAGCGGGGGGGATACGCAGTATTTT CASSLGTSGGDTQYF
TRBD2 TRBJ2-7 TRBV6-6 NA TGTGCCAGCAGTTACTCCCTCGGGGGGGCCCTTTACGAGCAGTACTTC CASSYSLGGALYEQYF
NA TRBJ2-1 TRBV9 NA TGTGCCAGCAGCGTTAATATGGGTAGTGTCAATGAGCAGTTCTTC CASSVNMGSVNEQFF
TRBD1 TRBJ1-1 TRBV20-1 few TGCAGTGCTAGAGCCCCGGGACAGGGTGGGACTGAAGCTTTCTTT CSARAPGQGGTEAFF
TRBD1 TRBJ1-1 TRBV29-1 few TGCAGCGTTGAAGATTTAGGGGGCGTAAATCCTGAAGCTTTCTTT CSVEDLGGVNPEAFF
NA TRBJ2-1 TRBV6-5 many TGTGCCAGCAGTGTCAAGTCCCCAACCAATGAGCAGTTCTTC CASSVKSPTNEQFF
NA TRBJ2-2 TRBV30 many TGTGCCTGGAGTGCCCGGGTCGGGGAGCTGTTTTTT CAWSARVGELFF
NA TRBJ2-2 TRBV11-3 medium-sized TGTGCCAGCAGCCGAGCAGGGCTGGGGGACACCGGGGAGCTGTTTTTT CASSRAGLGDTGELFF
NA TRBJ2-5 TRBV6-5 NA TGTGCCAGCAGTCGATTTGGAGAGACCCAGTACTTC CASSRFGETQYF